This T cell receptor (beta chain) was observed in a study of blood T cell repertoires in COVID-19. As for the study in general: Samples representing acute and convalescent COVID-19 were sourced from the United States, Italy and Spain. From T cells, B-cell-depleted T cells, or PBMCs came the material, which was cDNA or gDNA.

In the authors' methods: Counts of nucleated cells, estimated from reference gene primer amplification, were obtained. Assay used: immunoSEQ multiplex PCR; TCRdb lists only in-frame clones, some missing. V, J and clone size reflect that table, while D and trimming were determined from the DNA. The profile covers 110,000 or so clones, with approximately 82% appearing a single time and 7% to 9% taken by the ten largest. The CDR3 extends over 11 amino acids. The germline CDR1 and CDR2 sequences are SGDLS and YYNGEE. The V end lost 0 bases, the J end lost 8 bases, and 3 bases lay between the germline ends.

V gene TRBV9 combines with J gene TRBJ2-1; unclear D gene. Input material: peripheral blood. The source is a woman over 75 with active or convalescent COVID-19. This CDR3 reads CASSVGDEQFF. The CDR3 DNA follows: TGTGCCAGCAGCGTAGGAGATGAGCAGTTCTTC. The full variable domain, rest sourced from reference TRBV9 and TRBJ2-1, is DSGVTQTPKHLITATGQRVTLRCSPRSGDLSVYWYQQSLDQGLQFLIQYYNGEERAKGNILERFSAQQFPDLHSELNLSSLELGDSALYFCASSVGDEQFFGPGTRLTVL.